This T cell receptor (beta chain) was obtained from a study of cytomegalovirus exposure and HLA in healthy donors. Measured with immunoSEQ multiplex PCR; TCRdb has only the in-frame clones, and not every one. The data contain about 190,000 clones, roughly 80% of them singletons. Study-wide results and caveats: Listed as cytomegalovirus-associated were 170 or so TCR beta chains.

Germline-derived CDR1 and CDR2 are SGHAT and FQNNGV. The CDR3 runs to 16 residues. Trimming removed 3 bases at V and 0 bases at J, with 11 bases between. About this clone: The target antigen is unknown.

The chain carries TRBV11-2 and TRBJ2-2; no firm D call. The sample was PBMCs. This TCR derives from a young woman in good health and CMV-seropositive. CDR3 residues: CASSLTLGSNTGELFF. The DNA for the CDR3 is TGTGCCAGCAGCTTGACGTTGGGCTCGAACACCGGGGAGCTGTTTTTT.